The 26 T cell receptor beta chains presented below share a single source sample, sequenced in a study of cytomegalovirus exposure and HLA in healthy donors. Amplification used 60 Vbeta primers and 13 Jbeta primers. TCRdb's table, derived via immunoSEQ multiplex PCR, lists solely in-frame clones and lacks some. The sample has about 32,000 clones. Sequencing was performed on PBMCs. The receptors were gathered from a female donor in good health and CMV-seronegative.

The chain is built from TRBV7-6 and TRBJ1-4; D possibly corresponds to TRBD1 (5 bases). Trimming stripped 6 bases from V and 7 bases from J, with 12 bases between. This CDR3 comprises 13 residues. Germline V CDR1 and CDR2: SGHVS, FNYEAQ. The CDR3 loop reads CASSPAGGEKLFF. The CDR3 bases are TGTGCCAGCAGTCCAGCGGGGGGTGAAAAACTGTTTTTT.

The rearrangement links TRBV6-5 to TRBJ1-2; D is possibly TRBD1 (5 bases). Germline lookup yields CDR1 MNHEY and CDR2 SVGAGI. Between the trimmed V and J ends, which lost 3 bases and 8 bases, there was a span of 19 bases. CDR3 length equals 15 residues. In nucleotides, the CDR3 is TGTGCCAGCAGTTATCTTGGGGCAGCCCCTATGGGCTACACCTTC. It is translated as CASSYLGAAPMGYTF.

This sequence joins TRBV2 and TRBJ1-2; 8 bases fit TRBD1. The germline gives CDR1 SNHLY, CDR2 FYNNEI. There are 14 residues in the CDR3. J gave up 0 bases and V 6 bases, and 3 bases lay outside the gene matches. This CDR3 is CASRRDRTNYGYTF. The CDR3 nucleotides are TGTGCCAGCAGGAGGGACAGGACTAACTATGGCTACACCTTC.

The rearrangement joins TRBV6-6 to TRBJ1-4; 7 bases agree with TRBD1. The germline V gene has CDR1 MNHNY and CDR2 SVGAGI (reference sequence). This CDR3 contains 14 residues. With V trimmed by 6 bases and J by 6 bases, 7 bases remained unmatched. In DNA, the CDR3 is TGTGCCAGCAGCTCGGCCGGGACAGATGAAAAACTGTTTTTT. It encodes CASSSAGTDEKLFF.

The chain couples TRBV5-6 to TRBJ1-5; no definite D call. The CDR3 totals 12 residues. Per the germline V gene, CDR1 is SGHDT and CDR2 is YYEEEE. Deletions cut 4 bases from V and 7 bases from J, with 9 bases between. The CDR3 bases are TGTGCCAGCAGCCCCCGGGGACAGCCCCAGCATTTT. It specifies CASSPRGQPQHF.

The chain employs TRBV7-2 and TRBJ2-7; a weak D match, TRBD2 (7 bases). The CDR3 runs to 18 residues. Trimming removed 3 bases from V and 4 bases from J, with 25 bases in between. Germline V gene sequence: CDR1 SGHTA, CDR2 FQGNSA. The CDR3: CASSLLGGLSGALYEQYF. Here the CDR3 DNA reads TGTGCCAGCAGCTTGTTAGGGGGACTATCGGGGGCTCTTTACGAGCAGTACTTC.

This chain uses TRBV10-3 with TRBJ1-2; 7 nucleotides line up with TRBD1. J was trimmed by 6 bases and V by 6 bases; bases with no gene match: 13. Germline CDR1 ENHRY, CDR2 SYGVKD. The CDR3 sequence is 15 residues long. The CDR3 sequence: CAISGTGESGHGYTF. CDR3 sequence (DNA): TGTGCCATCAGCGGAACAGGGGAGTCTGGTCATGGCTACACCTTC.

The rearrangement links TRBV4-1 to TRBJ1-2; D may be TRBD1 (5 bases). Trimming removed 0 bases from V and 8 bases from J, with 25 bases in between. CDR1 and CDR2 (germline): MGHRA, YSYEKL. The CDR3 covers 18 residues. CDR3 DNA sequence: TGCGCCAGCAGCCAAGATTTTGCAGGGAGGTCGATTATGGCGGGCTACACCTTC. As protein: CASSQDFAGRSIMAGYTF.

This CDR3 is CASSLLRDRPYEQYF. In nucleotides, the CDR3 is TGTGCCAGCAGTTTACTCCGGGACAGACCCTACGAGCAGTACTTC. The chain combines TRBV27 with TRBJ2-7, with 7 bases that match TRBD1. Germline trimming cut 2 bases from V and 2 bases from J; bases unmatched to any gene: 6. Germline V gene lookup returns CDR1 MNHEY and CDR2 SMNVEV (reference sequence). CDR3 length equals 15 residues.

The rearrangement uses TRBV4-1 and TRBJ2-1; TRBD2 matches 7 bases. V lost 2 bases and J lost 8; bases outside the gene matches: 15. CDR1 and CDR2 (germline): MGHRA, YSYEKL. The CDR3 is 17 residues long. The CDR3 DNA sequence: TGCGCCAGCAGCCAACCGACTAGCCGGGGGAAAATGGATGAGCAGTTCTTC. Translating gives CASSQPTSRGKMDEQFF.

The chain has TRBV28 and TRBJ2-2, with D unclear. The V gene's germline CDR1 is MDHEN and CDR2 SYDVKM. The CDR3 loop spans 13 amino acids. Trimming took off 6 bases at V and 1 base at J, with 6 bases between the two ends. CDR3 nucleotides: TGTGCCAGCAGCCGCAGGAACACCGGGGAGCTGTTTTTT. Amino acids: CASSRRNTGELFF.

This chain's CDR3 is CASSTSTDQPQHF. DNA for the CDR3: TGTGCCAGTAGTACCTCGACAGACCAGCCCCAGCATTTT. The chain employs TRBV19 and TRBJ1-5; D perhaps matches TRBD1 (5 bases). The V end was cut by 4 bases, the J end by 7 bases, with 11 bases between. Germline V gene lookup returns CDR1 LNHDA and CDR2 SQIVND (reference sequence). The CDR3 runs 13 residues.

CDR3 residues: CASSTHSENQPQHF. In DNA, the CDR3 is TGTGCCAGTAGTACACACAGTGAAAATCAGCCCCAGCATTTT. J is TRBJ1-5 and V is TRBV19, with no clear D. V was clipped by 4 bases and J by 4 bases, with 11 bases between them. The CDR3 spans 14 residues. The germline gives CDR1 LNHDA, CDR2 SQIVND (reference sequence).

V gene TRBV5-1 combines with J gene TRBJ2-2; TRBD1 matches 8 bases. J lost 4 bases, V lost 1 base, and 9 bases had no gene match. The germline gives CDR1 SGHRS, CDR2 YFSETQ. CDR3 length: 17 residues. CDR3 loop: CASSLTHGQGLTGELFF. The DNA for the CDR3 is TGCGCCAGCAGCTTGACTCACGGACAGGGCCTCACCGGGGAGCTGTTTTTT.

The CDR3 DNA follows: TGTGCCAGCAGTGACGGGGGGGAGACCTATGGCTACACCTTC. Protein: CASSDGGETYGYTF. The chain employs TRBV6-4 and TRBJ1-2; a weak D match, TRBD1 (5 bases). Trimming shortened V by 2 bases and J by 4 bases, and 11 bases separated the two germline ends. Germline lookup yields CDR1 MRHNA and CDR2 SNTAGT. The CDR3 spans 14 residues.

The chain combines TRBV14 with TRBJ2-1; D ambiguous. The germline V gene encodes CDR1 SGHDN and CDR2 FVKESK. Deletions cut 0 bases from V and 3 bases from J, with 6 bases between. The CDR3 sequence is 14 residues long. Here the CDR3 reads CASSQESVYNEQFF. The DNA for the CDR3 is TGTGCCAGCAGCCAAGAAAGCGTCTACAATGAGCAGTTCTTC.

The chain combines TRBV5-1 with TRBJ1-5, with 8 bases that match TRBD1. Germline CDR1 is SGHRS and CDR2 is YFSETQ. The CDR3 is made up of 14 amino acids. The V segment lost 3 bases and the J segment 5 bases; nucleotides outside the gene matches: 4. CDR3 loop: CASSSGGADQPQHF. For the CDR3, the DNA is TGCGCCAGCAGCTCAGGGGGCGCGGATCAGCCCCAGCATTTT.

CDR3 protein: CASSYATGETQYF. The CDR3 coding sequence is TGTGCCAGCAGTTACGCGACAGGGGAGACCCAGTACTTC. This sequence joins TRBV6-6 and TRBJ2-5, with 7 bases lining up with TRBD1. The length of the CDR3 is 13 residues. Germline loops: CDR1 MNHNY, CDR2 SVGAGI (reference sequence). V trimming: 2 bases; J trimming: 5 bases; junction bases outside the gene matches: 2.

This sequence joins TRBV13 and TRBJ2-7; 7 bases map to TRBD1. The CDR3 runs 16 residues. Germline values: CDR1 PRHDT, CDR2 FYEKMQ (reference sequence). V lost 5 bases, J lost 0 bases, and 10 bases stayed unmatched. For the CDR3, the DNA is TGTGCCAGCAGCATCGGACAGGCGCAGAGCTCCTACGAGCAGTACTTC. Residues: CASSIGQAQSSYEQYF.

The chain uses TRBV30 and TRBJ1-2; TRBD1 agrees at 8 bases. In germline, CDR1 is GTSNPN, CDR2 SVGIG (reference sequence). V lost 3 bases, J lost 14 bases, and 5 bases stayed unmatched. The CDR3 is made up of 10 amino acids. In DNA, the CDR3 is TGTGCCTGGAGGGACAGGGAAGAAACCTTC. Its protein product is CAWRDREETF. Variable domain in full (rest from reference TRBV30 and TRBJ1-2): SQTIHQWPATLVQPVGSPLSLECTVEGTSNPNLYWYRQAAGRGLQLLFYSVGIGQISSEVPQNLSASRPQDRQFILSSKKLLLSDSGFYLCAWRDREETFGSGTRLTVV.

The V call is TRBV28, the J call TRBJ1-1; D is unresolved. The V end was cut by 8 bases, the J end by 0 bases, with 10 bases between. The CDR3 contains 13 residues. Per the germline V gene, CDR1 is MDHEN and CDR2 is SYDVKM. CDR3: CASGPGVNTEAFF. The CDR3, as DNA: TGTGCCAGCGGCCCGGGAGTGAACACTGAAGCTTTCTTT.

V is TRBV29-1 and J is TRBJ1-4; 10 bases align to TRBD1. The CDR3 has 13 residues. Germline values: CDR1 SQVTM, CDR2 ANQGSEA. V lost 4 bases and J lost 7; bases outside the gene matches: 3. The CDR3 nucleotides are TGCAGCGTTGGGGACAGGGGAGGTGAAAAACTGTTTTTT. Translating gives CSVGDRGGEKLFF.

The chain is built from TRBV4-2 and TRBJ2-3, with D maybe TRBD2 (6 bases). Germline V gene lookup returns CDR1 LGHNA and CDR2 YNFKEQ. V shed 0 bases and J shed 2 bases, with 12 bases lying between them. CDR3 length equals 16 residues. The DNA of the CDR3 is TGTGCCAGCAGCCAAGATCCGGGACTTCTCACAGATACGCAGTATTTT. Protein sequence: CASSQDPGLLTDTQYF.

This chain joins TRBV5-5 and TRBJ2-3; no firm D call. From germline, CDR1 is SGHKS and CDR2 YYEKEE (reference sequence). CDR3 length: 13 residues. The V end was cut by 1 base, the J end by 4 bases, with 7 bases between. CDR3 sequence: CASSLTLADTQYF. CDR3 nucleotides: TGTGCCAGCAGCTTGACCTTAGCAGATACGCAGTATTTT.

The V and J genes are TRBV2 and TRBJ1-5; D is perhaps TRBD1 (6 bases). The germline V and J ends were trimmed by 5 bases and 0 bases, with 8 bases remaining between them. The CDR3 runs 14 residues. Germline CDR1 SNHLY, CDR2 FYNNEI. This chain's CDR3 is CASSWTDSNQPQHF. The CDR3 nucleotides are TGTGCCAGCAGTTGGACAGATAGCAATCAGCCCCAGCATTTT.

The J gene is TRBJ2-1, the V gene TRBV4-1; D unresolved. This CDR3 has 14 residues. The germline CDR1 and CDR2 sequences are MGHRA and YSYEKL. Trimming stripped 2 bases from V and 5 bases from J, with 10 bases between. CDR3: CASSQLQAHNEQFF. CDR3 nucleotide sequence: TGCGCCAGCAGCCAATTGCAGGCACACAATGAGCAGTTCTTC.